The present entry profiles one TCR beta chain with its context. This sample is drawn from a study of blood T cell repertoires in COVID-19. With 3 bases removed from V and 2 bases from J, the gap between germline ends came to 7 bases. Germline V lookup: CDR1 GTSNPN, CDR2 SVGIG (reference sequence). The CDR3 is 13 amino acids. This study enrolled people aged about 18 to 90 from around 25 US geographic areas. Profiling relied on immunoSEQ multiplex PCR, and the TCRdb table lists in-frame clones only, not all of them. The data show roughly 400,000 clones, with about nine tenths seen just once and about 0.86% held by the top ten.

The TCR originated in a woman between 40 and 50 years old who had been exposed to COVID-19. The V call is TRBV30, the J call TRBJ1-4; no definite D call. Sequences were obtained from PBMCs or T cells enriched from blood (not recorded which). DNA for the CDR3: TGTGCCTGGAGCAGGTCGACTAATGAAAAACTGTTTTTT. Its translation: CAWSRSTNEKLFF.